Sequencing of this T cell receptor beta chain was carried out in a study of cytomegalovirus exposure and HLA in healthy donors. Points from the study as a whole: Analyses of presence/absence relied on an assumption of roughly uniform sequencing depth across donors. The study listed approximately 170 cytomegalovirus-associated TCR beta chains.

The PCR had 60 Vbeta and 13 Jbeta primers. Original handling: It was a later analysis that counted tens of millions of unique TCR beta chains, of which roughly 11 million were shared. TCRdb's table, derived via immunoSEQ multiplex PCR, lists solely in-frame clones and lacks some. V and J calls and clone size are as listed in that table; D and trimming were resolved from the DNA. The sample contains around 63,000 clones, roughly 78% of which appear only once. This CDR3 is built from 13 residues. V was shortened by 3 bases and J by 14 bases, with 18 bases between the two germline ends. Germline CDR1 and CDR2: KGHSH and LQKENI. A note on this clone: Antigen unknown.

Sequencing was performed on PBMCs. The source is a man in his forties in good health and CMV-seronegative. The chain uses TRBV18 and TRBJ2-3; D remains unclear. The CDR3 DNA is TGTGCCAGCTCACCGAAACCGCAGGATAGGATGTATTTT. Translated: CASSPKPQDRMYF.